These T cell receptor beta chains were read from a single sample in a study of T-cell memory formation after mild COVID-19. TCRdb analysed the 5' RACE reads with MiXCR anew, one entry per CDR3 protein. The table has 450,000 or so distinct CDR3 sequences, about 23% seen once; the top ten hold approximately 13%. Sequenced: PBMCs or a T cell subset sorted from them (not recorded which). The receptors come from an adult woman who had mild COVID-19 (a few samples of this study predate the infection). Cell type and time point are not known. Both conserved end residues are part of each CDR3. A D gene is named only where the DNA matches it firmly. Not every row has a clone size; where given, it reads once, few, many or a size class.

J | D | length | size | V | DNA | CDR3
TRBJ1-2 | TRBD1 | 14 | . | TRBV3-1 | TGTGCCAGCAGCCAAGATTCAGGGGGGTTCGGCTACACCTTC | CASSQDSGGFGYTF
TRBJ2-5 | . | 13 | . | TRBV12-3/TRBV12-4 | TGTGCCAGCAGCGGGACAACCCAAGAGACCCAGTACTTC | CASSGTTQETQYF
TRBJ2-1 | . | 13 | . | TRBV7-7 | TGTGCTAGCAGCGTAAACAGATACAATGAGCAGTTCTTC | CASSVNRYNEQFF
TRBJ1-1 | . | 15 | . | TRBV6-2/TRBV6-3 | TGTGCCAGCAGTCCCCGGGCAGCCATGAACACTGAAGCTTTCTTT | CASSPRAAMNTEAFF
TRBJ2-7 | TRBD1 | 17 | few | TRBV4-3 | TGCGCCAGCAGCCAAGTTATCTCCGGGACAGGCTCCTACGAGCAGTACTTC | CASSQVISGTGSYEQYF
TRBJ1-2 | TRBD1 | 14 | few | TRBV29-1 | TGCAGCGTTGTGGGCCGGGACAGGGTCTATGGCTACACCTTC | CSVVGRDRVYGYTF
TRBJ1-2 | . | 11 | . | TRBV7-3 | TGTGCCAGCAGCCCGAAACTTGGCTACACCTTC | CASSPKLGYTF
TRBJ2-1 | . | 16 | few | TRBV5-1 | TGCGCCAGCAGCTCGGACCCCCAAAGCTCCTACAATGAGCAGTTCTTC | CASSSDPQSSYNEQFF
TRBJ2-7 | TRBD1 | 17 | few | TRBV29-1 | TGCAGCGTTGATCTGTCTAGTGGGGACAGGGGCGTTGGAGAGCAGTACTTC | CSVDLSSGDRGVGEQYF
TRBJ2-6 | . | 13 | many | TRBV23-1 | TGCGCCAGTTCGATCTCTGGGGCCAACGTCCTGACTTTC | CASSISGANVLTF
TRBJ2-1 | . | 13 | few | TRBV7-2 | TGTGCCAGCAGCTTAGTATGGGACAATGAGCAGTTCTTC | CASSLVWDNEQFF
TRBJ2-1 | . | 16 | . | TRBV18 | TGTGCCAGCTCACCAGAGTGGTCCAGGGGTTGGGATGAGCAGTTCTTC | CASSPEWSRGWDEQFF
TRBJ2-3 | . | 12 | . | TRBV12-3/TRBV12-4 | TGTGCCAGCAGTTTATTGAGGGATACGCAGTATTTT | CASSLLRDTQYF
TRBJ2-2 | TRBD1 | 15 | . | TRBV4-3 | TGCGCCAGCAGCCCCAGGGGGTCGGACACCGGGGAGCTGTTTTTT | CASSPRGSDTGELFF
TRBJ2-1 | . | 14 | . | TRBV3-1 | TGTGCCAGCAGCCCTACCCGGGACTACAATGAGCAGTTCTTC | CASSPTRDYNEQFF
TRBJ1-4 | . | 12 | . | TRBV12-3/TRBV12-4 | TGTGCCAGCACCCTCCTGGGAGAAAAACTGTTTTTT | CASTLLGEKLFF
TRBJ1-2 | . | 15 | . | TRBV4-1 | TGCGCCAGCAGCCAAGGGACAGCCACGTACTATGGCTACACCTTC | CASSQGTATYYGYTF
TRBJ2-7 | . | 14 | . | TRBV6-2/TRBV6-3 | TGTGCCAGCAGTTGGACCGACCCCTCCTACGAGCAGTACTTC | CASSWTDPSYEQYF
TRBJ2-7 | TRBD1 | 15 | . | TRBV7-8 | TGTGCCAGCAAATCCCGCCAGGGGGATACCTACGAGCAGTACTTC | CASKSRQGDTYEQYF
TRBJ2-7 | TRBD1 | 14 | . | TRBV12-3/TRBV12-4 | TGTGCCAGCAGGAGACAGGGGGTTTGGAACGAGCAGTACTTC | CASRRQGVWNEQYF
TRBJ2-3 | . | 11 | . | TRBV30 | TGTGCCTGGAGAGACGGTGGTACGCAGTATTTT | CAWRDGGTQYF
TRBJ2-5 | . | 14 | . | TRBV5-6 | TGTGCCAGCAGCTTGGCGGTGGGCCAAGAGACCCAGTACTTC | CASSLAVGQETQYF
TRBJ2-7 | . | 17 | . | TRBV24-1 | TGTGCCACCTCACCCGGGACCTCGGTATACTACAATTACGAGCAGTACTTC | CATSPGTSVYYNYEQYF
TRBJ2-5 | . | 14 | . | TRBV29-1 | TGCAGCGCCAAAGATTGGGTTGGGAAAGAGACCCAGTACTTC | CSAKDWVGKETQYF
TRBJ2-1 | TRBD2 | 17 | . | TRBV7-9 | TGTGCCAGCAGCTTTTGGGGGTCTAGCGGGCCTAACAATGAGCAGTTCTTC | CASSFWGSSGPNNEQFF
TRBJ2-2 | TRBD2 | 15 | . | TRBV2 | TGTGCCAGCATGGGACGGGGAGGGCGGACCGGGGAGCTGTTTTTT | CASMGRGGRTGELFF
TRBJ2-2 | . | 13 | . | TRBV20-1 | TGCAGTGCTAGTCGGAGGGGAGGCCGGGAGCTGTTTTTT | CSASRRGGRELFF
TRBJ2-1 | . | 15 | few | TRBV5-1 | TGCGCCAGCAGCTTGACCGGGGGCCCTTACAATGAGCAGTTCTTC | CASSLTGGPYNEQFF
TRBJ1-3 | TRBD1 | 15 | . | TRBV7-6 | TGTGCCAGCAGCGATCCAGGGGGCTGGGGAAACACCATATATTTT | CASSDPGGWGNTIYF
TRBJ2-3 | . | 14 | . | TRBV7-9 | TGTGCCAGCAGCGCGACAGATAGCACAGATACGCAGTATTTT | CASSATDSTDTQYF
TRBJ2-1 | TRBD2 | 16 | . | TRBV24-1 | TGTGCCACCAGTGAGCTCTTGACTAGCGGGAAAAATGAGCAGTTCTTC | CATSELLTSGKNEQFF
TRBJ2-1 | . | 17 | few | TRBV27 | TGTGCCAGCAGTTTATCCCCAGGGGCCCTTCTATACAATGAGCAGTTCTTC | CASSLSPGALLYNEQFF
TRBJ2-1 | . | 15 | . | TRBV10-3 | TGTGCCGCCGGAGGGAAGGACGGGAGATACAATGAGCAGTTCTTC | CAAGGKDGRYNEQFF
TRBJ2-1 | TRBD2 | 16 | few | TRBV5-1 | TGCGCCAGCAGCGCCCTAGCGGGGGGCTTCTACAATGAGCAGTTCTTC | CASSALAGGFYNEQFF
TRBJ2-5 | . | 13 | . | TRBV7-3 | TGTGCCAGCAGCTTACCCCCACGAGAGACCCAGTACTTC | CASSLPPRETQYF
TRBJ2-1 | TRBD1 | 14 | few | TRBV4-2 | TGTGCCAGCAGCCGCCGTACAGGGGGCAATGAGCAGTTCTTC | CASSRRTGGNEQFF
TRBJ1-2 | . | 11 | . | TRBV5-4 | TGTGCCAGCAGCTTAGGAAAGGGGGTCACCTTC | CASSLGKGVTF
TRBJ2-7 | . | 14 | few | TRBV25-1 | TGTGCCAGCAGTGAATGGGAGGATAGGAGGGAGCAGTACTTC | CASSEWEDRREQYF
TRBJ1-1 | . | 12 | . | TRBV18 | TGTGCCAGCTCAAAGGTGGGCACTGAAGCTTTCTTT | CASSKVGTEAFF
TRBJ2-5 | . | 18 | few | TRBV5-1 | TGCGCCAGCAGCTCCATGGAGACGGGTCAAGGGTACCAAGAGACCCAGTACTTC | CASSSMETGQGYQETQYF
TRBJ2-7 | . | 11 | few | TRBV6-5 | TGTGCCAGCAGTCACGGTGGGGAGCAGTACTTC | CASSHGGEQYF
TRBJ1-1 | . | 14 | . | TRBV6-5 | TGTGCCAGCAGTCCCGGGGTAGGGGTGACTGAAGCTTTCTTT | CASSPGVGVTEAFF
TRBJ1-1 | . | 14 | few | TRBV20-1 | TGCAGTGCTTTACCGGGACGGATGAACACTGAAGCTTTCTTT | CSALPGRMNTEAFF
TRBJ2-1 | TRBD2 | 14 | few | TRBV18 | TGTGCCAGCTCACCCGCAGGGAGGGGCAATGAGCAGTTCTTC | CASSPAGRGNEQFF
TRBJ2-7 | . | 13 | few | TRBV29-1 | TGCAGCGTTGAAGGACTGAGCTCCTACGAGCAGTACTTC | CSVEGLSSYEQYF
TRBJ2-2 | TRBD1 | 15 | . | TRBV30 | TGTGCCTGGACCCGAAGGACAGGGTACACCGGGGAGCTGTTTTTT | CAWTRRTGYTGELFF